This TCR beta chain was sequenced for a study of shared clonotypes between healthy human individuals. Study background: Donor ages ranged 18 to 49 years: a couple of women, a few men. Study-level points and caveats: The represented genetic and exposure-history diversity was limited by the small number of donors. Sorted-subset samples were not fully sequenced, rarefaction indicated. It was observed that approximately 5% of naive CD4 clonotypes were shared across several donors.

Clones were read by immunoSEQ multiplex PCR, and TCRdb kept only the in-frame ones, dropping some. The sample records about 2.2 million clones, roughly 91% being singletons. A note on this clone: The antigen is unknown.

CD8 cells regarded as naive lacked CD45RO, were positively chosen for CCR7, and omitted terminally differentiated effector memory CD45RA+ cells. Germline lookup yields CDR1 SQVTM and CDR2 ANQGSEA. The V gene lost 6 bases and the J gene lost 4 bases, with 16 bases spanning the gap. The CDR3 contains 14 residues. Sample: naive CD8+ T cells from PBMCs. V and J are TRBV29-1 and TRBJ1-3; the D is unclear. The clonotype was recovered from a man aged 18-30 years in good health. Some clones in this sample may be carry-over from other donors' samples. The CDR3, as DNA: TGCAGCGTAAAAGACGCTGTTCGGGGAAACACCATATATTTT. Residues: CSVKDAVRGNTIYF.